This T cell receptor beta chain was recorded in a study of blood T cells in healthy people across ages. Study-level results: Naive CD4+ cell counts and diversity both ran higher in long-lived than in aged donors.

Germline V gene lookup returns CDR1 SGHVS and CDR2 FNYEAQ. The CDR3 sequence is 11 residues long. Deletions cut 5 bases from V and 8 bases from J, with 9 bases between. A note on this clonotype: Antigen unknown.

Alongside a J-beta primer mix, a sample-barcoded 5' primer served in a second PCR lasting 7 to 11 cycles. Each CDR3 protein gets one entry after TCRdb re-called the 5' RACE reads with MiXCR. The sample lists about 640,000 distinct CDR3 sequences; roughly 30% were seen once. This chain connects TRBV7-6 to TRBJ1-1; D is unclear. This clonotype was obtained from a woman aged 80 or over in good health. The sample was blood. CDR3 loop: CASSQGREAFF. DNA of the CDR3: TGTGCCAGCAGCCAAGGGCGGGAAGCTTTCTTT.